This T cell receptor beta chain was identified in a study of T cell changes during pregnancy in multiple sclerosis. The table came from immunoSEQ multiplex PCR; TCRdb's copy has only in-frame clones and leaves some out. The profile shows 55,000 to 65,000 clones, roughly 90% of them singletons. V lost 4 bases, J lost 4 bases, and 7 bases lay in between. The CDR3 spans 13 residues. Per the germline V gene, CDR1 is SGHTA and CDR2 is FQGTGA. This sequence originates from a female donor in good health, enrolled as a control in a pregnancy study. The chain links TRBV7-3 to TRBJ2-2; D gene uncertain. Material: peripheral blood, obtained in the first trimester of pregnancy. The CDR3 bases are TGTGCCAGCAGCTCCGGTCCCACCGGGGAGCTGTTTTTT. As protein: CASSSGPTGELFF.